The subject of this entry is one T cell receptor (beta chain). Its antigen is currently not known. Nothing much larger sits one base from this clone, and base qualities are not available. The library came from 5' RACE. Sequencing was carried out with an Illumina HiSeq 2500. A second roughly 6 to 12 cycle PCR used a sample-barcoded 5' primer and a J-beta primer mix. A unique molecular identifier was introduced onto each TCR beta cDNA molecule by a template-switch 5' adaptor carrying 12 random nucleotides. At least 3 million CDR3-containing paired-end reads were obtained from each sample. First-strand cDNA synthesis was performed from all RNA using the Mint cDNA synthesis kit, with priming by a TRBC-specific oligonucleotide. Following uracil-DNA glycosylase treatment, all cDNA underwent a first 18-cycle PCR with the universal primers M1SS and BC2_uni_R. As for the authors' bioinformatics: Normalization of each sample was performed by random selection of 1 million high-quality reads, each carrying a distinct molecular identifier. Instead of being binned into consensus sequences, reads with shared molecular identifiers were discarded. MiTCR, set to a Q25 quality threshold and the strictest error-elimination algorithm, was used for CDR3 identification, clonotype clustering and error correction. A nonparametric unseen species model with Euler transformation was used to estimate a lower bound on total TCR beta diversity. The public reads were quality trimmed at Q25 with fastp and then assembled into clones with MiXCR by TCRdb, keeping productive beta chains. A single entry per CDR3 protein holds the most common genes and DNA from its merged rows. These V and J calls rely on TCRdb rather than the paper's analysis. This sample holds roughly 2 million distinct CDR3 sequences; less than 50% were observed only once. About 2.1% of the sample is taken by the ten largest.

Reading from cysteine to phenylalanine, the CDR3 counts 17 amino acids. The read is trimmed to its CDR3 DNA, 51 bases read in frame from base 1. CDR1 is given as SGHTA and CDR2 as FQGNSA, both from the germline V gene. The data stem from a study of blood T cells in healthy people across ages (dated by TCRdb to the mid-2010s). Regarding the complete study: In model experiments, roughly one uniquely barcoded TCR beta cDNA molecule per two T cells was captured by template switching. The donors were split into four age groups: young (average around 15 years), middle-aged (nearly 40), aged (approximately 60) and long-lived (roughly 80). Using deep sequencing normalized with unique cDNA molecular identifiers, the study measured how TCR beta repertoire diversity changes with age. The study analyzed two additional independent replicas of 1 million unique cDNA reads from the same blood draw for two donors, one aged 18 to 30 and one aged 80 or older. To avoid experimental bias, donors of different ages were randomly spread across the sequencing lanes. The paper's findings and limits, for the study overall: Estimates of total diversity based on one million sequenced T cells were considered lower bounds and underestimates. Bulk unsorted PBMC profiling prevented conclusive comparison of naive and antigen-experienced compartments. There was a strong correlation between observed TCR beta diversity and the percentage of naive T cells measured by flow cytometry. Compared with the aged group, more naive CD4+ T cells, fewer expanded clones and increased TCR diversity were shown by the long-lived group, suggesting age selection. Donor CMV infection status was unknown, potentially confounding age-related changes in expanded clonotypes. Observed TCR beta diversity per million T cells fell roughly linearly with age, and a significant reduction was already apparent by age around 44.

The roughly 37 donors, aged 6 to 90 years, were systemically healthy Caucasian individuals from Russia. Each donor gave around 9 milliliters of peripheral blood, collected into EDTA-treated Vacutainer tubes. Ficoll-Paque density-gradient centrifugation was used to isolate PBMCs, with at least 7 million per sample. Trizol reagent was used to extract total RNA from the PBMCs, yielding at least 5 micrograms per sample. For every donor, flow cytometry on a PBMC aliquot measured the percentage of naive CD45RAhigh/CD27high T cells. The clonotype comes from a woman in her thirties or forties in good health. The sequencing input was blood. The chain employs TRBV7-2 and TRBJ2-1; matching of 6 bases hints at TRBD2 as the D gene. The DNA matches TRBJ2-7 better at its end, which makes the J call doubtful. The nucleotide sequence is TGTGCCAGCAGCTTGGTACCGGACTATGACGGCTACAATGAGCAGTACTTC. This gives the protein CASSLVPDYDGYNEQYF.